A single sample is the source of the 29 T cell receptor beta chains below, sequenced in a study of blood T cell repertoires in COVID-19. Here immunoSEQ multiplex PCR was the method, and the copy in TCRdb shows in-frame clones only, minus some. Of roughly 200,000 clones listed, roughly 83% are singletons. Material for sequencing was PBMCs or T cells enriched from blood (not recorded which). These TCRs come from a man aged 35-49 years with acute COVID-19.

This chain's CDR3 is CSVEGRLAGGGEQYF. The DNA of the CDR3 is TGCAGCGTTGAGGGGAGACTAGCGGGAGGAGGGGAGCAGTACTTC. V usage is TRBV29-1 and J usage is TRBJ2-7, with 13 bases lining up with TRBD2. The CDR3 consists of 15 residues. From germline, CDR1 is SQVTM and CDR2 ANQGSEA. V shed 3 bases, J shed 7 bases, and the junction held 9 bases outside the gene matches.

This clone turned up a few times. The chain combines TRBV5-1 with TRBJ1-2; 9 positions agree with TRBD1. This CDR3 is 14 amino acids long. Germline CDR1 and CDR2: SGHRS and YFSETQ. V lost 2 bases and J lost 2; bases outside the gene matches: 1. Here the CDR3 reads CASSFDRGNYGYTF. The CDR3 nucleotides read TGCGCCAGCAGCTTTGACAGGGGGAACTATGGCTACACCTTC. The entire variable domain, with the rest obtained from reference TRBV5-1 and TRBJ1-2, is as follows: KAGVTQTPRYLIKTRGQQVTLSCSPISGHRSVSWYQQTPGQGLQFLFEYFSETQRNKGNFPGRFSGRQFSNSRSEMNVSTLELGDSALYLCASSFDRGNYGYTFGSGTRLTVV.

This clone was seen only a few times. V is TRBV19 and J is TRBJ2-1, with TRBD2 matching 8 bases. Germline V gives CDR1 LNHDA, CDR2 SQIVND (reference sequence). The CDR3 extends over 15 amino acids. With V trimmed by 3 bases and J by 3 bases, 4 bases remained unmatched. CDR3 DNA: TGTGCCAGTAGTATGGGGGCGGGAGGCTACAATGAGCAGTTCTTC. Its translation: CASSMGAGGYNEQFF.

The chain combines TRBV15 with TRBJ2-1, with TRBD2 matching 7 bases. CDR1 LNHNV and CDR2 YYDKDF come from the germline V gene (reference sequence). The V segment lost 1 base and the J segment 2 bases; nucleotides outside the gene matches: 8. The CDR3 is made up of 17 amino acids. The CDR3 bases are TGTGCCACCAGCAGAGGACCTAGCGGCCCTCCCTACAATGAGCAGTTCTTC. It encodes CATSRGPSGPPYNEQFF.

The chain joins TRBV2 to TRBJ1-2; D not resolved. This CDR3 is built from 12 residues. Germline V lookup: CDR1 SNHLY, CDR2 FYNNEI. Trimming removed 6 bases from V and 7 bases from J, with 12 bases in between. CDR3 coding DNA: TGTGCCAGCAGGGACTATGTGGGTGGCTACACCTTC. This sequence encodes CASRDYVGGYTF.

This chain connects TRBV28 to TRBJ1-5, with D perhaps TRBD1 (6 bases). This CDR3 is 14 amino acids long. The germline V gene has CDR1 MDHEN and CDR2 SYDVKM. The V end was cut by 2 bases, the J end by 6 bases, with 11 bases between. The DNA of the CDR3 is TGTGCCAGCAGTTTAGGGGGCGCGGGTCAGCCCCAGCATTTT. This codes for CASSLGGAGQPQHF.

The CDR3 DNA sequence: TGTGCCAGCGACGGTCGGGAGGGCCTCACAGATACGCAGTATTTT. Amino acids: CASDGREGLTDTQYF. The V call is TRBV6-5, the J call TRBJ2-3; 8 bases are a match to TRBD2. The V segment lost 8 bases and the J segment 2 bases; nucleotides outside the gene matches: 9. Germline V gene data show CDR1 as MNHEY and CDR2 as SVGAGI. The CDR3 loop spans 15 amino acids.

This chain joins TRBV10-2 and TRBJ1-3, with 7 nucleotides matching TRBD1. The CDR3 totals 13 residues. The V gene's germline CDR1 is WSHSY and CDR2 SAAADI. V shed 7 bases and J 6 bases; nucleotides not matched to a gene: 6. The CDR3 region is CASKRGLENTIYF. As DNA, the CDR3 is TGCGCCAGCAAGAGGGGGCTAGAAAACACCATATATTTT.

The chain combines TRBV5-6 with TRBJ1-2; 9 nucleotides agree with TRBD1. Per the germline V gene, CDR1 is SGHDT and CDR2 is YYEEEE. The CDR3 is 15 residues long. J lost 4 bases, V lost 4 bases, and 8 bases had no gene match. CDR3 DNA sequence: TGTGCCAGCAGCCCCTTGCGGACAGGGGTCTATGGCTACACCTTC. Protein sequence: CASSPLRTGVYGYTF.

In this sample, this clone turned up once. The chain joins TRBV2 to TRBJ2-1; TRBD2 matches 11 bases. The CDR3 is 15 amino acids. V was pared by 6 bases and J by 4 bases, with 5 bases of the junction left unmatched. The V gene's germline CDR1 is SNHLY and CDR2 FYNNEI. The CDR3 DNA sequence: TGTGCCAGCAGGGCCCTAGCGGGAGGATACAATGAGCAGTTCTTC. This encodes CASRALAGGYNEQFF.

The chain is built from TRBV2 and TRBJ2-2; 9 positions agree with TRBD1. The trim removed 2 bases at V and 5 bases at J, leaving 6 bases unmatched. This CDR3 has 16 residues. Per the germline V gene, CDR1 is SNHLY and CDR2 is FYNNEI. CDR3 sequence (DNA): TGTGCCAGCAGTGAACAACAGGGGGCGAGTACCGGGGAGCTGTTTTTT. This sequence encodes CASSEQQGASTGELFF.

The chain employs TRBV18 and TRBJ1-3; TRBD1 is a possible D gene (5 bases). The CDR3 spans 13 residues. The germline V gene encodes CDR1 KGHSH and CDR2 LQKENI. Trimming took off 6 bases at V and 3 bases at J, with 9 bases between the two ends. The CDR3 reads CASSRTNGNTIYF. The CDR3 nucleotides read TGTGCCAGCTCTAGGACAAATGGAAACACCATATATTTT. Filled out from reference TRBV18 and TRBJ1-3, the complete variable domain reads NAGVMQNPRHLVRRRGQEARLRCSPMKGHSHVYWYRQLPEEGLKFMVYLQKENIIDESGMPKERFSAEFPKEGPSILRIQQVVRGDSAAYFCASSRTNGNTIYFGEGSWLTVV.

This chain links TRBV24-1 with TRBJ2-5, with 7 nucleotides matching TRBD1. The CDR3 spans 15 residues. CDR1 and CDR2 from the germline V gene are KGHDR and SFDVKD. The V and J ends lost 4 bases and 5 bases, in that order; junction bases with no gene match: 9. CDR3 DNA sequence: TGTGCCACCAGTGACTCGCAGACAGGGTATGAGACCCAGTACTTC. As protein: CATSDSQTGYETQYF.

The chain links TRBV5-4 to TRBJ1-3; D not certain. This CDR3 contains 14 residues. Trimming left V 1 base short and J 0 bases short, with 5 bases between. Germline CDR1 SGHNT, CDR2 YYREEE (reference sequence). The CDR3 DNA is TGTGCCAGCAGCTTGTATCTCTCTGGAAACACCATATATTTT. Protein product: CASSLYLSGNTIYF.

V gene TRBV19 combines with J gene TRBJ2-7; 9 nucleotides match TRBD1. The J segment lost 1 base and the V segment lost 6 bases, leaving 7 bases of the junction unmatched. Germline V gives CDR1 LNHDA, CDR2 SQIVND (reference sequence). The CDR3 covers 15 residues. This CDR3 is CASRFSGTGSYEQYF. CDR3 nucleotides: TGTGCCAGTAGATTCTCCGGGACAGGGTCCTACGAGCAGTACTTC. Drawing the rest from reference TRBV19 and TRBJ2-7, the complete variable domain is DGGITQSPKYLFRKEGQNVTLSCEQNLNHDAMYWYRQDPGQGLRLIYYSQIVNDFQKGDIAEGYSVSREKKESFPLTVTSAQKNPTAFYLCASRFSGTGSYEQYFGPGTRLTVT.

V usage is TRBV4-1 and J usage is TRBJ2-7; D not certain. The germline V gene encodes CDR1 MGHRA and CDR2 YSYEKL. V was pared by 2 bases and J by 1 base, with 12 bases between. The CDR3 has 15 amino acids. The CDR3 spells CASSQNVLGSYEQYF. The CDR3 region has the DNA TGCGCCAGCAGCCAAAACGTACTCGGGTCCTACGAGCAGTACTTC.

The V gene is TRBV5-6, the J gene TRBJ2-3; TRBD2 agrees at 8 bases. Germline CDR1 SGHDT, CDR2 YYEEEE. The CDR3 runs 17 residues. J lost 1 base, V lost 0 bases, and 7 bases had no gene match. CDR3 region: CASSLVRLAGGTDTQYF. In DNA form, the CDR3 reads TGTGCCAGCAGCTTGGTTCGGCTAGCGGGCGGCACAGATACGCAGTATTTT.

This chain uses TRBV19 with TRBJ1-1; D gene unclear. Germline CDR1 LNHDA, CDR2 SQIVND (reference sequence). The CDR3 consists of 15 residues. Trimming pared 4 bases from V and 5 bases from J, leaving 17 bases between. This CDR3 is CASSTTGGRNTEAFF. In nucleotides, the CDR3 is TGTGCCAGTAGTACCACCGGAGGGCGAAATACTGAAGCTTTCTTT.

There are a few counts of this clone. The chain links TRBV2 to TRBJ2-1; tentative D call: TRBD2 (6 bases). This CDR3 is 15 amino acids long. Trimming pared 7 bases from V and 0 bases from J, leaving 13 bases between. CDR1 is SNHLY and CDR2 is FYNNEI in the germline V gene. This chain's CDR3 is CASTGGGSSYNEQFF. The CDR3 DNA reads TGTGCCAGCACCGGAGGAGGGAGCTCCTACAATGAGCAGTTCTTC.

The chain has TRBV4-1 and TRBJ1-2, with D possibly matching TRBD1 (6 bases). The CDR3 contains 19 residues. V shed 4 bases and J shed 2 bases, with 26 bases lying between them. The germline gives CDR1 MGHRA, CDR2 YSYEKL. CDR3 nucleotides: TGCGCCAGCAGCCCCGACCTCAGGGGAAGTAAAGCGGGAAACTATGGCTACACCTTC. It encodes CASSPDLRGSKAGNYGYTF.

The chain uses TRBV19 and TRBJ2-7, with 7 bases that match TRBD1. The CDR3 has 13 amino acids. Trimming removed 4 bases from V and 2 bases from J; junction bases left unmatched: 2. Germline CDR1 is LNHDA and CDR2 is SQIVND (reference sequence). The CDR3 sequence is CASSTQGAYEQYF. In nucleotides, the CDR3 is TGTGCCAGTAGTACCCAGGGGGCCTACGAGCAGTACTTC.

The V and J genes are TRBV7-2 and TRBJ2-2; 7 nucleotides line up with TRBD2. V lost 1 base to trimming and J lost 5 bases; unmatched junction nucleotides: 13. Germline lookup yields CDR1 SGHTA and CDR2 FQGNSA. This CDR3 has 18 residues. CDR3 in amino acids: CASSLGVAGVRKTGELFF. The CDR3, as DNA: TGTGCCAGCAGCTTAGGTGTGGCGGGAGTGAGGAAAACCGGGGAGCTGTTTTTT.

This sequence joins TRBV24-1 and TRBJ2-1; TRBD1 matches 9 bases. Germline V gene sequence: CDR1 KGHDR, CDR2 SFDVKD. The CDR3 contains 15 residues. J was trimmed by 8 bases and V by 5 bases; bases with no gene match: 9. The CDR3 is CATSGTTGGVDEQFF. DNA for the CDR3: TGTGCCACCAGTGGGACAACAGGGGGCGTGGATGAGCAGTTCTTC.

This chain connects TRBV24-1 to TRBJ2-5; tentative D call: TRBD2 (5 bases). The length of the CDR3 is 14 residues. V was cut by 5 bases and J by 4 bases, with 13 bases left in between. Germline CDR1 and CDR2: KGHDR and SFDVKD. The CDR3 bases are TGTGCCACCAGTGCGGCGGGTAAGGGAGAGACCCAGTACTTC. Amino acid sequence: CATSAAGKGETQYF.

CDR3 sequence: CASSLRPGGGTEAFF. The CDR3 DNA sequence: TGTGCCAGCAGTCTACGACCGGGCGGGGGCACTGAAGCTTTCTTT. This rearrangement joins TRBV27 to TRBJ1-1; perhaps TRBD1 as D (5 bases). The V gene lost 5 bases and the J gene lost 4 bases, with 17 bases spanning the gap. The CDR3 consists of 15 residues. Germline CDR1 is MNHEY and CDR2 is SMNVEV (reference sequence).

This clone occurred a few times. J is TRBJ1-2 and V is TRBV6-2 or TRBV6-3; a possible D gene is TRBD1 (5 bases). This CDR3 is built from 15 residues. The V and J ends lost 6 bases and 7 bases respectively, with 21 bases between them. The germline gives CDR1 MNHEY, CDR2 SVGEGT. CDR3 nucleotide sequence: TGTGCCAGCAGCCCGGGTGCGGGACTTTCCCGTGGCTACACCTTC. It codes for CASSPGAGLSRGYTF.

The chain's CDR3 is CASTGTDTQYF. The CDR3 DNA is TGTGCCAGTACCGGGACAGATACGCAGTATTTT. V is TRBV19 and J is TRBJ2-3; D ambiguous. Deletions cut 7 bases from V and 3 bases from J, with 5 bases between. The CDR3 extends over 11 amino acids. The V gene's germline CDR1 is LNHDA and CDR2 SQIVND (reference sequence).

The chain has TRBV30 and TRBJ2-5; 12 bases match TRBD2. CDR1 is GTSNPN, CDR2 SVGIG, per germline (reference sequence). V was clipped by 5 bases and J by 2 bases; unmatched bases: 3. The CDR3 is made up of 14 amino acids. CDR3 sequence reads: CAWASGRDQETQYF. The CDR3 bases are TGTGCCTGGGCTAGCGGGAGGGATCAAGAGACCCAGTACTTC.

CDR3 loop: CSVGLGQYYEQYF. The CDR3 DNA reads TGCAGCGTTGGTTTGGGACAGTACTACGAGCAGTACTTC. This sequence joins TRBV29-1 and TRBJ2-7; TRBD1 matches at 7 bases. Germline V CDR1 and CDR2: SQVTM, ANQGSEA. This CDR3 is built from 13 residues. V lost 4 bases to trimming and J lost 3 bases; unmatched junction nucleotides: 6.